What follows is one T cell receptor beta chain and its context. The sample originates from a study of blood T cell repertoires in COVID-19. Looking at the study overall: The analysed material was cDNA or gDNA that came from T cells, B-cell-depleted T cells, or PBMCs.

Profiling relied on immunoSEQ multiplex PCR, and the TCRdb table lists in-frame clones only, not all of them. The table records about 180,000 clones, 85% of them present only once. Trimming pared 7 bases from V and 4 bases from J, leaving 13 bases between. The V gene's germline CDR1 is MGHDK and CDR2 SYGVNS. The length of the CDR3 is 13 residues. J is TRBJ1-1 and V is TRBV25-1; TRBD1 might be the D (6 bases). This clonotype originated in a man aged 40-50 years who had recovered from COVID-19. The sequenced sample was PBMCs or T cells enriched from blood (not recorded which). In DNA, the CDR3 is TGTGCCAGCATCACGGAAGGGGGCACTGAAGCTTTCTTT. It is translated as CASITEGGTEAFF. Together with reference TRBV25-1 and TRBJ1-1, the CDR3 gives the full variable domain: EADIYQTPRYLVIGTGKKITLECSQTMGHDKMYWYQQDPGMELHLIHYSYGVNSTEKGDLSSESTVSRIRTEHFPLTLESARPSHTSQYLCASITEGGTEAFFGQGTRLTVV.